This entry concerns a single TCR beta chain. There is no known antigen for this receptor. Qualities for individual bases were not recorded, and no much larger clone is one base off. As encoded in the germline V gene, CDR1 is MNHEY while CDR2 is SVGAGI. Germline trimming amounts to 4 bases on V and 8 bases on J, with 7 as the count of junction bases outside the gene matches. The CDR3 numbers 14 residues from cysteine through phenylalanine. Only the CDR3 portion is preserved as DNA: 42 bases, with reading frame beginning at the first base. This entry is derived from a study of cytotoxic CD8 clonotypes in ibrutinib-treated CLL (dated by TCRdb to the early 2020s). About the investigation overall: The cohort included around 16 treatment-naive and fewer than 12 relapsed/refractory patients; around 17 were IGHV unmutated. Responses were partial in roughly 24 patients and complete in 2; after median about 63 months follow-up, some 15 stayed in remission and approximately 12 progressed. Cryopreserved peripheral blood mononuclear cells were collected before treatment, at response, and at either disease progression or sustained remission. An average of approximately 260,000 productive templates and tens of thousands of productive rearrangements was obtained per sample. Of the roughly 90 people in the trial, approximately 26 had longitudinal samples available. Response samples were obtained after a median of approximately 12 months of treatment, with a range of about 6 to 36 months. Patients were still on ibrutinib when every remission and progressive disease sample was collected.

On the study overall, not on this receptor specifically: Public clonotypes were found to be uncommon and were observed to contract or remain stable during treatment; the increase in clonality was shown to reflect expansion of private clonotypes at ibrutinib response. At baseline, clonality was higher than in age-matched healthy donors and showed a strong correlation with circulating CD8+ T-cell counts. Clonality rose at ibrutinib response, remained stable during sustained remission, and dropped back toward baseline at progression. Lymph node repertoires were not examined, and the timing of sampling was not matched between patients in sustained remission and those whose disease progressed.

For TCR beta library preparation, roughly 2 micrograms of genomic DNA were extracted from the cryopreserved PBMCs. Longitudinal blood samples from CLL patients on ibrutinib monotherapy were analyzed using high-throughput TCR beta sequencing. The patients were enrolled in a single-center, open-label phase 2 trial of ibrutinib monotherapy. Each clonotype received, on average, approximately 9.9x coverage in deep resolution sequencing performed on a MiSeq, where the target depth lay between 1 in 1 million and 1 in 200,000 T cells. TCR beta libraries were generated with the immunoSEQ hsTCRB Kit. In the source study's methods: Data were analyzed with ImmunoSEQ Data Assistant and ImmunoSEQ Analyzer, with V, D and J genes assigned per IMGT definitions. Clonality, with values ranging from 0 to 1, was calculated as one minus the normalized Shannon entropy of productive rearrangement frequencies. Public clonotype analysis was restricted to overrepresented clonotypes comprising at least 0.05% of each patient's repertoire. Approximately 14 age-matched healthy donor repertoires from immuneACCESS served as clonality controls. Imported from immuneACCESS, the table was reduced by TCRdb to in-frame sequences with V and J called. These copies leave out some clones; in studies compared against another copy, an unresolved V gene accounts for under half, and the cause of the remainder is not known. V, J and clone size were drawn from that table, and D and trimming were deduced from the DNA. This sample is represented by about 300,000 clones; 60% to 80% of them were singletons. In total, the top ten clones hold 6.3% of the sample.

The chain employs TRBV6-5 and TRBJ1-2, with TRBD1 identical over 10 junction bases. The sequence came from a human donor with chronic lymphocytic leukemia. Here the sequenced sample was PBMCs, taken after 36 months of ibrutinib treatment. DNA sequence: TGTGCCAGCAGTTCAACCGGGACAGGGGTCGGCTACACCTTC. The resulting protein is CASSSTGTGVGYTF.